This T cell receptor beta chain was sequenced in a study of cytomegalovirus exposure and HLA in healthy donors (dated by TCRdb to 2015 to 2018). In the study overall: An earlier analysis of approximately 600 of the donors reported more than 250 Gb of sequence data and 100 million to 140 million unique TCR beta sequences from 190 million or so T cells. Roughly 300 gigabases of sequencing data and approximately 85 million unique TCR sequences were included in an early release covering about 620 HLA-typed donors. The genetic ancestry cluster associated with self-reported Caucasian donors included 81% of the 398 genotyped donors. The aim of the study was to test whether cataloging public T cell receptors could identify signatures of past pathogen exposure. The T cell repertoires of under 700 subjects were profiled by immunosequencing and related to cytomegalovirus serostatus. A separate validation cohort of roughly 110 different subjects was used in addition to the roughly 670-subject first cohort. To predict cytomegalovirus infection status, the study brought together high-throughput TCR immunosequencing, statistical association of individual TCRs with disease status, and machine learning. In a later analysis, previously published TCR beta repertoires from about 670 donors were re-analyzed and high-resolution HLA genotyping was added so that TCR occurrence patterns could be studied. Rather than using new phenotypic data, the later analysis identified candidate immune exposures from TCR beta sequences and from how often those sequences occurred across donors. In an earlier analysis of 587 of the donors, high-throughput TCR beta sequencing was used to judge whether each TCR beta V gene segment behaved as functional or pseudogenic. Donor age, sex, ethnicity and CMV serostatus were collected together with the repertoire data. A later genetic analysis used genome-wide SNP genotypes for about three fifths of the 666 donors, treating that subset as a discovery cohort. All discovery cohort repertoires had been generated using a single sequencing platform. HLA typing included class I and class II loci at four-digit resolution. The number of typed donors differed by locus: roughly 629-640 for A, B, C, DRB1 and DQB1; some 540 for DQA1; fewer than 610 for DPA1; and roughly 470 for DPB1. Roughly 5 DR-DQ haplotypes were treated as single units for association and clustering because of strong linkage in the cohort. Among around 400 genotyped donors of the cohort, an average of roughly 240,000 unique TCR beta nucleotide sequences were sequenced per donor, roughly 20% of them non-productive. What the study reported, not specific to this receptor: Some IMGT-functional V segments, including TRBV6-2 and TRBV6-3, could not be told apart with the 87-base-pair reads, so those segments were excluded. In a later analysis, around 17,000 TCR beta sequences were associated with specific HLA alleles at a false discovery rate of 0.05. Roughly uniform sequencing depth across donors was assumed in presence/absence analyses, although this assumption may not hold. For the cohort, immune exposure information was limited to CMV serostatus. In this cohort, only TCR beta chains were sequenced, and detectable features were limited by the absence of alpha or paired-chain data. It was suggested by the authors that the approach could potentially be generalized to other disease states and immunological phenotypes. Several of the top co-occurrence clusters appeared to be linked to parvovirus B19, influenza, CMV and Epstein-Barr virus, according to a later analysis. HLA typing was unavailable for some donors at each locus, so association tests used only the typed subset. While some public TCRs were present in many individuals, most TCR sequences turned up only very rarely across donors. The classifier was reported to diagnose cytomegalovirus status with high specificity and sensitivity in both the original and validation cohorts. A later analysis found that TCR association rates varied across HLA loci, with DRB1 alleles showing the most associated TCRs and HLA-C alleles the fewest. Correlated functional status among segregating V segments might be attributable to linkage disequilibrium, but an unknown experimental factor could not be ruled out. Strong co-occurrence of HLA alleles, especially DR and DQ, made assigning TCR associations to individual alleles difficult. In vitro tests confirmed that three of the cytomegalovirus-associated TCR beta chains recognize cytomegalovirus antigens. A group of highly shared sequence variants was considered likely to be a technical artifact of the sequencing pipeline. Most CMV-associated TCR beta chains appeared to be HLA-restricted in a later analysis, and the HLA associations seemed to be driven largely by CMV exposure. The study listed 150 to 200 TCR beta chains as associated with cytomegalovirus. V-gene and J-gene trimming of TCR beta chains was associated with a missense DCLRE1C variant in a later genetic analysis, and the association was replicated in an independent cohort. A further reported finding was that TCR beta sequences accurately predicted the HLA-A and HLA-B alleles for most subjects in the first cohort. Because counts were too low, roughly 18 rarely observed V segments, including chromosome 9 orphons, were left out of the earlier analysis of 500 to 650 of the donors. In an earlier analysis of roughly 500 of the donors, most TCR beta V segments appeared in productive rearrangements about 87% or about 30% of the time, broadly matching IMGT annotations. In a later genetic analysis, fewer N-insertions in productive TCRs were reported among donors in an Asian-associated ancestry cluster than the approximately 710-donor mean. A later analysis found that HLA-associated TCR beta chains were more clonally expanded and had lower generation probabilities than equally common non-associated chains.

Libraries were built with the immunoSEQ multiplex PCR assay. For the multiplex PCR, a mixture combining 60 forward primers for TCR Vbeta segments and 13 reverse primers for TCR Jbeta segments was used. Amplification of the CDR3 region of rearranged TCR beta genes was performed with a multiplex PCR assay on genomic DNA. On the Illumina HiSeq System, the amplified TCR beta libraries were sequenced as 87-base-pair reads. Per the original workflow: In a later analysis, some 80 million unique TCR beta chains were counted across the roughly 610 repertoires, and roughly 11 million of these chains were shared by at least two donors. A nearest-neighbor algorithm error-corrected the raw reads and collapsed the reads into unique sequences, merging closely related sequences to remove PCR and sequencing errors. CDR3 sequences were aligned to IMGT reference sequences to assign V, D and J gene segments. For a sequence to be retained, a match of at least six nucleotides to both a V gene segment and a J gene segment was required. A rearrangement counted as productive if the CDR3 had no stop codons and remained in frame with V and J, and every other rearrangement counted as non-productive. Following IMGT convention, CDR3 was defined as the stretch from the second conserved V-encoded cysteine to the conserved J-encoded phenylalanine. The earlier analysis of a few hundred of the donors excluded any sequence lacking an unambiguous match to a single V gene segment. In an earlier analysis of approximately 500 of the donors, a V segment was called functional when productive rearrangements were above 56.7%, and segregating when the standard deviation between donors exceeded 5%. A statistical classification framework was built for diagnosing cytomegalovirus status from the catalog of TCR beta chain sequences. In a later analysis, TCR nucleotide sequences were compared against IMGT/GENE-DB human TR gene sequences so that V and J genes could be assigned. Using the TCRdist pipeline, a later analysis assigned CDR3 sequences along with most-parsimonious VDJ recombination scenarios. In a later analysis, every TCR beta chain was defined by the combination of its CDR3 amino acid sequence and its V-gene family, and reads without a unique V-gene family were dropped. In a later analysis, approximately 640 highly shared, low-generation-probability nucleotide sequences were removed to address suspected cross-contamination and a sequencing artifact. In a later analysis, a clonal expansion index was calculated for each public chain from normalized within-repertoire ranks of inferred template counts. In a later analysis, generation probabilities were computed with a VDJ recombination model fitted to out-of-frame rearrangements, and the resulting probabilities were checked against IGoR. A later analysis scored TCR-TCR, TCR-HLA and TCR-CMV co-occurrence with hypergeometric tests, applying a repertoire-size bias correction to TCR pairs. In a later analysis, false discovery rates were estimated by permuting HLA or CMV assignments 20 times. In a later analysis, co-occurring TCRs were grouped with DBSCAN, and TCRdist sequence similarity was added when clustering was performed within HLA-allele-positive subsets. For co-occurrence clustering, repertoires with fewer than 30,000 or more than 120,000 public chains were excluded, along with four to six repertoires with anomalous nucleotide sharing. TCRdb mirrors the immuneACCESS table, restricted to in-frame sequences. Some clones are absent from its copies; in checked studies, under half trace to an unresolved V gene, and the reason for the others is unknown. Clonal size and the V and J genes are those of that table, whereas D and trimming came from the DNA. The sample table records 85,000 to 100,000 clones; roughly three quarters of these occur just once. The leading ten clones occupy over 3% of the sample.

The cohort consisted of 600 to 700 healthy bone marrow donors. All cohort members were sampled while nominally healthy, although unrecorded immune exposures were likely present. The donor was CMV seronegative and belonged to the group of around 400 seronegative cohort members. A peripheral blood sample was provided by each donor, and peripheral blood mononuclear cells were used for TCR beta sequencing. The Qiagen DNeasy Blood Extraction Kit was used to extract genomic DNA from the blood cell samples. Turning to this clone: Its recognized antigen is unknown. No much larger clonotype is one base removed from it; base qualities were not supplied.

CDR1 is given as MDHEN and CDR2 as SYDVKM, both from the germline V gene. Inclusive of the bounding cysteine and phenylalanine, the CDR3 is 14 residues long. Left in the record is the CDR3 DNA by itself, 42 bases read in frame from the first base. V lost 5 bases and J lost 0 bases, and the count of bases not matched to a germline gene is 1. This TCR was sampled from a middle-aged woman in good health and CMV-seronegative. The V gene is TRBV28 and the J gene is TRBJ1-3, with 7 bases matching TRBD1. Sample: PBMCs. In nucleotides, the sequence is TGTGCCAGCAGTGCAGGGGGCTCTGGAAACACCATATATTTT. This sequence encodes CASSAGGSGNTIYF.